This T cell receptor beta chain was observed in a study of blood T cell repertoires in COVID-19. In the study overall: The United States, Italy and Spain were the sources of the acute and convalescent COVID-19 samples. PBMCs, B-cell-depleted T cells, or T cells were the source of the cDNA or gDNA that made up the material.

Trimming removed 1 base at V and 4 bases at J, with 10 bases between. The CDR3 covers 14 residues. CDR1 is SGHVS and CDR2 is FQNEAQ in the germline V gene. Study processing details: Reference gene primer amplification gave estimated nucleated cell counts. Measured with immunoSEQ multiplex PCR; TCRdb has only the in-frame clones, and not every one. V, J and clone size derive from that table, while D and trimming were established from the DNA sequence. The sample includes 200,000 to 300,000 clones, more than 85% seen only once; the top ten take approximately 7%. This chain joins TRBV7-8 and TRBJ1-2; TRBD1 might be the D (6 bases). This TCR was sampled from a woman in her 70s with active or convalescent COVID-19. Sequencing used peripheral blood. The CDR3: CASSLVDRTYGYTF. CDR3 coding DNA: TGTGCCAGCAGCTTAGTGGACAGAACCTATGGCTACACCTTC.